This T cell receptor beta chain stems from a study of blood T cells in healthy people across ages. Sample-barcoded 5' priming and a J-beta primer mix drove a second PCR of roughly 7 to 11 cycles. MiXCR, applied by TCRdb to the 5' RACE reads, yields one record per CDR3 protein. The sample yields about 1.7 million distinct CDR3 sequences, roughly 27% seen once. Each sample yielded at least 5 micrograms of PBMC total RNA. Germline CDR1 and CDR2: SGHRS and YFSETQ. This CDR3 has 15 amino acids. V was cut by 2 bases and J by 0 bases, with 9 bases left in between. The table lists this clonotype with a few counts.

The source material was blood. This TCR was recovered from a woman aged 25 to 39 in good health. This sequence joins TRBV5-1 and TRBJ2-1, with D possibly being TRBD2 (6 bases). CDR3 nucleotide sequence: TGCGCCAGCAGCTTTGTCGGGAGCTCCTACAATGAGCAGTTCTTC. Amino acid sequence: CASSFVGSSYNEQFF.